These 25 T cell receptor beta chains were sequenced from one sample in a study of Ad26.COV2.S vaccination and SARS-CoV-2 variants. Libraries were prepared by immunoSEQ multiplex PCR; TCRdb keeps only in-frame clonotypes and omits some of them. The table records hundreds of thousands of clones, about 85% of them present only once. Treatment denoted: roughly 20 received Ad26.COV2.S at low or high dose, single or two shots; several received placebo; per-sample allocation not given. The study sampled participants on day 63 after the first vaccine or placebo injection. The specimen was peripheral blood, collected in a trial of Ad26.COV2.S vaccine versus placebo. These receptors all come from a person aged 18-60 years who received the Ad26.COV2.S COVID-19 vaccine or a placebo.

This rearrangement joins TRBV28 to TRBJ1-6, with no clear D. V gave up 6 bases and J gave up 3 bases, with 12 bases separating them. The CDR3 contains 15 residues. Germline-derived CDR1 and CDR2 are MDHEN and SYDVKM. In nucleotides, the CDR3 is TGTGCCAGCAGCCCCGGTGAGCTCTATAATTCACCCCTCCACTTT. Encoded protein: CASSPGELYNSPLHF.

V and J are TRBV7-9 and TRBJ1-1; 7 nucleotides align to TRBD1. Germline lookup yields CDR1 SEHNR and CDR2 FQNEAQ (reference sequence). With V trimmed by 5 bases and J by 3 bases, 6 bases remained unmatched. The CDR3 length is 14 residues. CDR3 loop: CASSPAQGYTEAFF. In DNA, the CDR3 is TGTGCCAGCAGCCCCGCACAGGGGTACACTGAAGCTTTCTTT.

The chain employs TRBV10-3 and TRBJ1-5; D uncertain. The germline gives CDR1 ENHRY, CDR2 SYGVKD. This CDR3 is built from 14 residues. The germline V and J ends were trimmed by 0 bases and 3 bases, with 6 bases remaining between them. The CDR3 region is CAISESENNQPQHF. The CDR3 DNA is TGTGCCATCAGTGAGTCAGAAAACAATCAGCCCCAGCATTTT.

The chain uses TRBV28 and TRBJ1-2; D may be TRBD1 (5 bases). The CDR3 extends over 15 amino acids. Trimming shortened V by 6 bases and J by 7 bases, and 21 bases separated the two germline ends. Germline V gives CDR1 MDHEN, CDR2 SYDVKM. The CDR3 sequence: CASRVVTGRDPGYTF. The CDR3 DNA reads TGTGCCAGCAGGGTCGTCACGGGCAGGGACCCTGGCTACACCTTC.

The chain is built from TRBV25-1 and TRBJ1-2, with D uncertain. This CDR3 is 12 amino acids long. Trimming removed 5 bases from V and 5 bases from J, with 9 bases in between. The germline V gene has CDR1 MGHDK and CDR2 SYGVNS. The CDR3 sequence is CASSSGSYGYTF. CDR3 sequence (DNA): TGTGCCAGCAGTTCTGGCAGTTATGGCTACACCTTC.

The V gene is TRBV28, the J gene TRBJ1-4; no firm D call. CDR1 MDHEN and CDR2 SYDVKM come from the germline V gene. This CDR3 is built from 11 residues. V lost 6 bases and J 11 bases, leaving 10 bases between the germline ends. DNA for the CDR3: TGTGCCAGCAGCCCCGACCGGAAACTGTTTTTT. Amino acids: CASSPDRKLFF. Filled out from reference TRBV28 and TRBJ1-4, the complete variable domain reads DVKVTQSSRYLVKRTGEKVFLECVQDMDHENMFWYRQDPGLGLRLIYFSYDVKMKEKGDIPEGYSVSREKKERFSLILESASTNQTSMYLCASSPDRKLFFGSGTQLSVL.

The chain links TRBV27 to TRBJ1-6; D unclear. The CDR3 is 15 residues long. Trimming pared 11 bases from V and 3 bases from J, leaving 17 bases between. Germline V CDR1 and CDR2: MNHEY, SMNVEV (reference sequence). CDR3 region: CACGRELGYNSPLHF. CDR3 bases: TGTGCCTGCGGTCGGGAACTAGGCTATAATTCACCCCTCCACTTT.

This sequence joins TRBV5-4 and TRBJ2-2, with D possibly matching TRBD2 (5 bases). V lost 5 bases and J lost 5, with 19 bases in between. The germline V gene encodes CDR1 SGHNT and CDR2 YYREEE (reference sequence). The CDR3 is 16 residues long. CDR3 sequence: CASSPRVSSWTGELFF. Here the CDR3 DNA reads TGTGCCAGCAGTCCGAGGGTATCTTCTTGGACCGGGGAGCTGTTTTTT.

The V call is TRBV7-2, the J call TRBJ2-3; 9 bases fit TRBD1. Germline values: CDR1 SGHTA, CDR2 FQGNSA. This CDR3 is built from 15 residues. Trimming cost V 5 bases and J 4 bases; bases outside gene matches: 7. In DNA, the CDR3 is TGTGCCAGCAGCCCGACAGGGGGTCTCGCAGATACGCAGTATTTT. It yields the protein CASSPTGGLADTQYF.

This clone was recorded only once. The rearrangement uses TRBV30 and TRBJ1-6; D remains unclear. The V gene's germline CDR1 is GTSNPN and CDR2 SVGIG (reference sequence). V was clipped by 3 bases and J by 9 bases, with 18 bases between them. This CDR3 has 15 amino acids. CDR3 sequence reads: CAWRAATAPSSPLHF. CDR3 sequence (DNA): TGTGCCTGGAGGGCTGCCACGGCCCCAAGTTCACCCCTCCACTTT.

This chain uses TRBV9 with TRBJ2-4, with D perhaps TRBD2 (5 bases). Germline lookup yields CDR1 SGDLS and CDR2 YYNGEE. Trimming removed 0 bases from V and 5 bases from J, with 9 bases in between. The CDR3 has 14 amino acids. The CDR3 DNA is TGTGCCAGCAGCGTAGGGAATAGCGAAAACATTCAGTACTTC. This codes for CASSVGNSENIQYF.

This clone was found a few times. The CDR3 DNA is TGTGCCAGCAGTGACGGAAGCAATCAGCCCCAGCATTTT. Translation: CASSDGSNQPQHF. The chain has TRBV6-1 and TRBJ1-5; unclear D gene. CDR3 size: 13 residues. Per germline, CDR1 MNHNS and CDR2 SASEGT. The V and J ends lost 3 bases and 1 base respectively, with 4 bases between them.

CDR3 coding DNA: TGTGCCAGCAGCGCTACAGGAGGTGGAATTTTCTACGAGCAGTACTTC. This codes for CASSATGGGIFYEQYF. The chain links TRBV9 to TRBJ2-7, with D possibly called TRBD1 or TRBD2 (5 bases each). This CDR3 region has 16 residues. From germline, CDR1 is SGDLS and CDR2 YYNGEE. Between the trimmed V and J ends, which lost 3 bases and 3 bases, there was a span of 19 bases.

The chain is built from TRBV5-4 and TRBJ1-1; D is perhaps TRBD1 (5 bases). Germline V gene lookup returns CDR1 SGHNT and CDR2 YYREEE (reference sequence). The length of the CDR3 is 15 residues. V shed 4 bases and J shed 0 bases, with 13 bases lying between them. The CDR3 DNA reads as TGTGCCAGCAGCCACAGCGGGGCCGTGAACACTGAAGCTTTCTTT. Residues: CASSHSGAVNTEAFF. The variable domain in full, with the rest retrieved from reference TRBV5-4 and TRBJ1-1, is ETGVTQSPTHLIKTRGQQVTLRCSSQSGHNTVSWYQQALGQGPQFIFQYYREEENGRGNFPPRFSGLQFPNYSSELNVNALELDDSALYLCASSHSGAVNTEAFFGQGTRLTVV.

This rearrangement joins TRBV19 to TRBJ2-3, with 12 bases fitting TRBD2. Per germline, CDR1 LNHDA and CDR2 SQIVND (reference sequence). The length of the CDR3 is 14 residues. J was trimmed by 5 bases and V by 5 bases; bases with no gene match: 2. CDR3 nucleotide sequence: TGTGCCAGTAGTGTGGGACTAGCGGGAGATACGCAGTATTTT. Translated: CASSVGLAGDTQYF.

The CDR3 reads CAISDGRGGTEAFF. In nucleotides, the CDR3 is TGTGCCATCAGTGACGGCAGGGGGGGGACTGAAGCTTTCTTT. The chain employs TRBV10-3 and TRBJ1-1, with 7 bases fitting TRBD1. CDR1 ENHRY and CDR2 SYGVKD come from the germline V gene. The trim removed 3 bases at V and 5 bases at J, leaving 6 bases unmatched. CDR3 length equals 14 residues.

This rearrangement joins TRBV9 to TRBJ2-2; unclear D gene. The CDR3 contains 15 residues. Germline loops: CDR1 SGDLS, CDR2 YYNGEE. With 0 bases removed from V and 3 bases from J, the gap between germline ends came to 9 bases. This chain's CDR3 is CASSVAPTDTGELFF. The CDR3 bases are TGTGCCAGCAGCGTAGCCCCCACAGACACCGGGGAGCTGTTTTTT. The full variable domain, rest sourced from reference TRBV9 and TRBJ2-2, is DSGVTQTPKHLITATGQRVTLRCSPRSGDLSVYWYQQSLDQGLQFLIQYYNGEERAKGNILERFSAQQFPDLHSELNLSSLELGDSALYFCASSVAPTDTGELFFGEGSRLTVL.

This sequence joins TRBV5-4 and TRBJ1-2; D may be TRBD1 (5 bases). This CDR3 is built from 13 residues. Trimming took 1 base from V and 6 from J, leaving 10 bases between them. Germline CDR1 reads SGHNT; CDR2 reads YYREEE (reference sequence). In DNA form, the CDR3 reads TGTGCCAGCAGCTTGATAGGGGCTGATGGCTACACCTTC. It translates to CASSLIGADGYTF.

For the CDR3, the DNA is TGTGCCAGCAGCCCGGGGTGGGGACAGGTCCCTGGCGAGCAGTACTTC. Translated: CASSPGWGQVPGEQYF. The genes are TRBV7-9 and TRBJ2-7; 8 bases are a match to TRBD1. The CDR3 totals 16 residues. V lost 5 bases and J lost 6; bases outside the gene matches: 15. Germline CDR1 is SEHNR and CDR2 is FQNEAQ (reference sequence).

The rearrangement joins TRBV5-1 to TRBJ2-1; 8 bases map to TRBD1. V trimming: 3 bases; J trimming: 2 bases; junction bases outside the gene matches: 4. Germline values: CDR1 SGHRS, CDR2 YFSETQ. CDR3 length: 15 amino acids. The CDR3 coding sequence is TGCGCCAGCAGCTCAGGGGGCGATCCCTACAATGAGCAGTTCTTC. It codes for CASSSGGDPYNEQFF.

The V gene is TRBV18, the J gene TRBJ1-5, with 7 bases lining up with TRBD1. The germline V gene has CDR1 KGHSH and CDR2 LQKENI. The CDR3 is 16 amino acids. V was pared by 1 base and J by 4 bases, with 7 bases of the junction left unmatched. This chain's CDR3 is CASSPLGQSPNQPQHF. The CDR3 nucleotides read TGTGCCAGCTCACCACTGGGACAGAGTCCTAATCAGCCCCAGCATTTT. Full variable domain (remainder filled in from reference TRBV18 and TRBJ1-5): NAGVMQNPRHLVRRRGQEARLRCSPMKGHSHVYWYRQLPEEGLKFMVYLQKENIIDESGMPKERFSAEFPKEGPSILRIQQVVRGDSAAYFCASSPLGQSPNQPQHFGDGTRLSIL.

This CDR3 reads CASSIGGIGTEAFF. In DNA, the CDR3 is TGTGCCAGTAGTATAGGGGGGATTGGCACTGAAGCTTTCTTT. V gene TRBV19 combines with J gene TRBJ1-1, with D perhaps matching TRBD1 (5 bases). Germline V gene sequence: CDR1 LNHDA, CDR2 SQIVND (reference sequence). The CDR3 spans 14 residues. Between the trimmed V and J ends, which lost 1 base and 4 bases, there was a span of 10 bases.

This chain connects TRBV27 to TRBJ1-3, with D possibly being TRBD1 (6 bases). CDR1 MNHEY and CDR2 SMNVEV come from the germline V gene (reference sequence). The CDR3 runs 13 residues. Trimming shortened V by 8 bases and J by 6 bases, and 14 bases separated the two germline ends. CDR3 region: CASGSGAENTIYF. CDR3 coding DNA: TGTGCCAGCGGGTCGGGGGCCGAAAACACCATATATTTT.

The rearrangement links TRBV7-2 to TRBJ1-5; 7 positions agree with TRBD1. After removal of 5 bases from V and 3 bases from J, the junction contained 7 bases not matched to a gene. The CDR3 runs 15 residues. CDR1 is SGHTA, CDR2 FQGNSA, per germline. DNA for the CDR3: TGTGCCAGCAGCCTCTCGGGACAGAACAATCAGCCCCAGCATTTT. Its protein product is CASSLSGQNNQPQHF.

The chain joins TRBV3-1 (or the pseudogene TRBV3-2) to TRBJ2-2; TRBD2 matches 9 bases. CDR3 length: 22 amino acids. V shed 0 bases and J 0 bases; nucleotides not matched to a gene: 17. The germline V gene has CDR1 LGHDT and CDR2 YNNKEL (reference sequence). In DNA, the CDR3 is TGTGCCAGCAGCCAAGATCGGTCGATCCGGGGACTAGCAGGGTCGAACACCGGGGAGCTGTTTTTT. This encodes CASSQDRSIRGLAGSNTGELFF.